Below, one TCR beta chain is given with its context. No antigen is known for it. This sample is drawn from a study of cytomegalovirus exposure and HLA in healthy donors. In the study overall: From some 190 million T cells, an earlier analysis saw approximately 120 million unique TCR beta sequences. Study-wide findings and caveats: Later analysis suggested most CMV-associated TCR beta chains were HLA-restricted. As a later analysis showed, a missense DCLRE1C variant was linked to trimming of TCR beta V- and J-genes.

This CDR3 region has 19 residues. V lost 3 bases, J lost 5 bases, and 19 bases stayed unmatched. The germline V gene has CDR1 SGDLS and CDR2 YYNGEE. Use of 60 Vbeta and 13 Jbeta primers characterized the PCR. Generated by immunoSEQ multiplex PCR, the TCRdb table keeps only in-frame clones and is missing some. The sample has tens of thousands of clones, roughly three quarters seen once. Sequenced input: PBMCs. The TCR sequence derives from a woman aged 50 to 60 in good health and CMV-seropositive. V and J are TRBV9 and TRBJ1-2, with 10 bases identical to TRBD1. Written as DNA, the CDR3 is TGTGCCAGCAGCGCACGACCCGGGACAGGGGTCGAGGGGCTATATGGCTACACCTTC. It specifies CASSARPGTGVEGLYGYTF.